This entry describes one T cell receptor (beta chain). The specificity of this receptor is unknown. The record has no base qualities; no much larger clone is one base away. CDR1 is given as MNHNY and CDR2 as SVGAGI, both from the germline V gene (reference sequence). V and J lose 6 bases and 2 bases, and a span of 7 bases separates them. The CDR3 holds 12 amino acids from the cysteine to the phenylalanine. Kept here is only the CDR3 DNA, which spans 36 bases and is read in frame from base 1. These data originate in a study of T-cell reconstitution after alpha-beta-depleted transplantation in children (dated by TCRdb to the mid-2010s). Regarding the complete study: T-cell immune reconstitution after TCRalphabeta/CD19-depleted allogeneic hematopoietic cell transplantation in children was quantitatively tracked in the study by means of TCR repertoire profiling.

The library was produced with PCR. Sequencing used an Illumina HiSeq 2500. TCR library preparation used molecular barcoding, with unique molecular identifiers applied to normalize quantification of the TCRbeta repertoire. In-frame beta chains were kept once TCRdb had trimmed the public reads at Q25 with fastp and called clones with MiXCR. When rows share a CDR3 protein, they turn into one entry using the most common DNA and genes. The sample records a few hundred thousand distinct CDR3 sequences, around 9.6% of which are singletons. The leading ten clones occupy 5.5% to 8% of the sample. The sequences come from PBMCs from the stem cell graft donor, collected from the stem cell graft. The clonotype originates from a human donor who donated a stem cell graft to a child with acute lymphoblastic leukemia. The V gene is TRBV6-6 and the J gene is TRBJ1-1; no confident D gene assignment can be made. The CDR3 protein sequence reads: CASSQENTEAFF. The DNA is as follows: TGTGCCAGCAGCCAGGAAAACACTGAAGCTTTCTTT.